This T cell receptor beta chain was observed in a study of T cell responses to AZD1222 COVID-19 vaccine. The CDR3 runs to 13 residues. Looked up from germline, CDR1 is SQVTM and CDR2 is ANQGSEA. With V trimmed by 6 bases and J by 5 bases, 5 bases remained unmatched. The method was immunoSEQ multiplex PCR; TCRdb's version includes in-frame clones alone and lacks a portion of them. The data show over 100,000 clones, approximately 91% seen once. The chain carries TRBV29-1 and TRBJ1-3; 9 bases align to TRBD1. This receptor was taken from an adult in good health. This material consisted of peripheral blood, taken on day 0 of AZD1222 vaccination. The CDR3 region has the DNA TGCAGCGTGGGGGACAGGGAAAGAAACACCATATATTTT. Its translation is CSVGDRERNTIYF.